The 6 T cell receptor beta chains reported below all come from one sample, sequenced in a study of technical replicates of blood from several donors. Profiling relied on immunoSEQ multiplex PCR, and the TCRdb table lists in-frame clones only, not all of them. This sample has around 81,000 clones; nearly 97% occur once, and the top ten carry 0.36%. Source material: T cells isolated from PBMCs. The receptors shown here come from a human donor in good health.

This clone was detected only once. The CDR3 DNA sequence: TGTGCCAGTAGTACGATGGACAGGGCCAACGAGCAGTACTTC. This translates into CASSTMDRANEQYF. The chain combines TRBV19 with TRBJ2-7; 8 nucleotides match TRBD1. Germline CDR1 reads LNHDA; CDR2 reads SQIVND (reference sequence). The ends lost 4 bases at V and 5 bases at J; junction bases unmatched: 7. The CDR3 sequence is 14 residues long.

The gene calls are TRBV7-2 and TRBJ2-5; possible D gene TRBD1, 5 bases. This CDR3 has 14 residues. Trimming shortened V by 6 bases and J by 5 bases, and 16 bases separated the two germline ends. Germline V gene data show CDR1 as SGHTA and CDR2 as FQGNSA. CDR3 amino acids: CASSQNQGQETQYF. The DNA for the CDR3 is TGTGCCAGCAGTCAAAACCAGGGTCAGGAGACCCAGTACTTC.

The chain recombines TRBV5-5 with TRBJ2-5, with D possibly being TRBD1 (5 bases). V dropped 4 bases and J dropped 5 bases, with 12 bases sitting between them. The length of the CDR3 is 13 residues. Germline V gene data show CDR1 as SGHKS and CDR2 as YYEKEE (reference sequence). The CDR3 here is CASSLGVRETQYF. The DNA for the CDR3 is TGTGCCAGCAGCCTAGGGGTTAGGGAGACCCAGTACTTC.

The rearrangement uses TRBV30 and TRBJ1-1; D is possibly TRBD1 (6 bases). CDR3 size: 13 residues. Germline-derived CDR1 and CDR2 are GTSNPN and SVGIG (reference sequence). V lost 4 bases and J 2 bases, leaving 11 bases between the germline ends. CDR3 protein: CAWKNRVNTEAFF. The CDR3 DNA reads TGTGCCTGGAAAAACAGGGTAAACACTGAAGCTTTCTTT.

This chain uses TRBV28 with TRBJ2-7; perhaps TRBD1 as D (5 bases). The germline V gene has CDR1 MDHEN and CDR2 SYDVKM. Trimming removed 1 base from V and 1 base from J, with 11 bases in between. The CDR3 has 15 residues. The CDR3 loop reads CASSLYRLPSYEQYF. CDR3 DNA sequence: TGTGCCAGCAGTTTATACAGGCTTCCTTCCTACGAGCAGTACTTC. The variable domain in full, with the rest retrieved from reference TRBV28 and TRBJ2-7, is DVKVTQSSRYLVKRTGEKVFLECVQDMDHENMFWYRQDPGLGLRLIYFSYDVKMKEKGDIPEGYSVSREKKERFSLILESASTNQTSMYLCASSLYRLPSYEQYFGPGTRLTVT.

The chain recombines TRBV19 with TRBJ2-7; 8 nucleotides match TRBD2. The V gene end was trimmed by 10 bases and the J gene end by 10 bases; junction bases not matched to a gene: 12. The CDR3 contains 12 residues. CDR1 and CDR2 (germline): LNHDA, SQIVND (reference sequence). Here the CDR3 DNA reads TGTGCCACCAGGGCTAGCGGGCCATTACAGTACTTC. Translated: CATRASGPLQYF.